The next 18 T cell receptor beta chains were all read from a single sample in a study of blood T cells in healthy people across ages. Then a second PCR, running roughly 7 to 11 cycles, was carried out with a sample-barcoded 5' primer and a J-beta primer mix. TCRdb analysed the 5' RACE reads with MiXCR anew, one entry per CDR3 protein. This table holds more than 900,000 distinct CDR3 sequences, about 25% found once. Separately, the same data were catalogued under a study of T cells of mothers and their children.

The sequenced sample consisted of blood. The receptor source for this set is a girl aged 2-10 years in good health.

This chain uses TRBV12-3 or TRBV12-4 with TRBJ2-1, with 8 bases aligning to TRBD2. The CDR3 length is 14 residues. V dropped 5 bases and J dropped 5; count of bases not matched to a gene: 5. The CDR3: CASSPLLADNEQFF. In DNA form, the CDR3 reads TGTGCCAGCAGTCCATTACTAGCGGACAATGAGCAGTTCTTC.

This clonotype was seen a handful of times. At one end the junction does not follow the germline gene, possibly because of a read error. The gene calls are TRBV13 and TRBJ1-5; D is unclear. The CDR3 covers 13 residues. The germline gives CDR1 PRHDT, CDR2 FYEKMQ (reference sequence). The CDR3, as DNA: TGTGCCAGCAGGAAGGACCCGGATGAGCCCCAGCGTTTT. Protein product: CASRKDPDEPQRF.

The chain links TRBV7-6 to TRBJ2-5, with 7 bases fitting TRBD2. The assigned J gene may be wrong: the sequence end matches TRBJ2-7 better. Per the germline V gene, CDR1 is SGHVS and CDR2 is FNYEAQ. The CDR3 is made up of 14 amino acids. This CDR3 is CASSPQLARYEQYF. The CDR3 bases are TGTGCCAGCAGCCCACAACTAGCGAGGTACGAGCAGTACTTC.

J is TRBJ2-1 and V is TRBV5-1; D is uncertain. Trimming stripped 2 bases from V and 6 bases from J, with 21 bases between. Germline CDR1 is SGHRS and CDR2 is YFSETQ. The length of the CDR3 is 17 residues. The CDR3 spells CASSFNFGGEALNEQFF. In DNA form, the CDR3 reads TGCGCCAGCAGCTTTAACTTCGGCGGAGAAGCGCTCAATGAGCAGTTCTTC.

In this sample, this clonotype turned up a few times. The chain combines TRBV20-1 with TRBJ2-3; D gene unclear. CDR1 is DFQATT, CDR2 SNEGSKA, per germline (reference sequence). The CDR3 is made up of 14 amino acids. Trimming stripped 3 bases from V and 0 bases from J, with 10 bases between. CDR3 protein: CSARPGYSTDTQYF. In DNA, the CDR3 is TGCAGTGCTAGGCCAGGCTACAGCACAGATACGCAGTATTTT.

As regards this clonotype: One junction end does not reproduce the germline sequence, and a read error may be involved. CDR3 nucleotide sequence: TGTGCCAGCACGGGTCAAGGGTTC. This gives the protein CASTGQGF. The chain joins TRBV27 to TRBJ1-2; no firm D call. The CDR3 consists of 8 residues. The germline V gene encodes CDR1 MNHEY and CDR2 SMNVEV (reference sequence).

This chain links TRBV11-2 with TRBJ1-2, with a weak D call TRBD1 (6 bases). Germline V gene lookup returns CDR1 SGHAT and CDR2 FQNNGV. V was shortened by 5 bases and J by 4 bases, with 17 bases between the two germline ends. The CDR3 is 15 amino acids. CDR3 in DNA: TGTGCCAGCAGCGATCAAAGAGGACAGCCCTATGGCTACACCTTC. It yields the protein CASSDQRGQPYGYTF.

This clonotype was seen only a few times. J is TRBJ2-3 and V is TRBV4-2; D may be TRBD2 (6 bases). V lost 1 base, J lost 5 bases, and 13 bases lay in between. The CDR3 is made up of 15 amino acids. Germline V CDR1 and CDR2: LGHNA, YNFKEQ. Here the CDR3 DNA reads TGTGCCAGCAGCCAAGTAGGGGAGGAGGGAGATACGCAGTATTTT. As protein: CASSQVGEEGDTQYF.

CDR3 sequence: CASSHLDGSYEQYF. CDR3 nucleotides: TGTGCCAGCAGTCACCTGGACGGATCCTACGAGCAGTACTTC. The chain joins TRBV6-2 or TRBV6-3 to TRBJ2-7; D gene ambiguous. The CDR3 spans 14 residues. Germline V CDR1 and CDR2: MNHEY, SVGEGT. V dropped 5 bases and J dropped 1 base, with 12 bases sitting between them.

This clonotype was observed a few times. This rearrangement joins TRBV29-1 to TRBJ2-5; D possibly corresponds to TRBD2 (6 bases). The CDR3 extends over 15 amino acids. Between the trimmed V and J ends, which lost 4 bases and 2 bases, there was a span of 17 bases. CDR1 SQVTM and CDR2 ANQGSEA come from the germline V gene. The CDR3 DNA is TGCAGCGTTGTGGGGGGAGCGCGACTACAAGAGACCCAGTACTTC. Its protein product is CSVVGGARLQETQYF.

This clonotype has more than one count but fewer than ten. The CDR3 coding sequence is TGCAGCTGCCAGGCCCCACATGAATATGGCTACACCTTC. Residues: CSCQAPHEYGYTF. This rearrangement joins TRBV29-1 to TRBJ1-2; D gene uncertain. The germline gives CDR1 SQVTM, CDR2 ANQGSEA. V was pared by 8 bases and J by 5 bases, with 18 bases between. The CDR3 is 13 residues long.

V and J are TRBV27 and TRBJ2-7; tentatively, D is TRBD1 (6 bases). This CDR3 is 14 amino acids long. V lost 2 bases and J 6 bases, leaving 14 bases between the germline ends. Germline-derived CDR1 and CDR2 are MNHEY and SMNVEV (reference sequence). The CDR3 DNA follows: TGTGCCAGCAGTTTAGGGGGCGCCAACCGCGAGCAGTACTTC. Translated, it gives CASSLGGANREQYF.

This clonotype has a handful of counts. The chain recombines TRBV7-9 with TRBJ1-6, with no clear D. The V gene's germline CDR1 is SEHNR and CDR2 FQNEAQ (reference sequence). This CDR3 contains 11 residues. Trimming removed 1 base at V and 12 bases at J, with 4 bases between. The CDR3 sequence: CASSLEEPLHF. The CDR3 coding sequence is TGTGCCAGCAGCTTAGAAGAACCCCTCCACTTT. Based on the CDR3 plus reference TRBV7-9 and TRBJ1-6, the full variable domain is DTGVSQNPRHKITKRGQNVTFRCDPISEHNRLYWYRQTLGQGPEFLTYFQNEAQLEKSRLLSDRFSAERPKGSFSTLEIQRTEQGDSAMYLCASSLEEPLHFGNGTRLTVT.

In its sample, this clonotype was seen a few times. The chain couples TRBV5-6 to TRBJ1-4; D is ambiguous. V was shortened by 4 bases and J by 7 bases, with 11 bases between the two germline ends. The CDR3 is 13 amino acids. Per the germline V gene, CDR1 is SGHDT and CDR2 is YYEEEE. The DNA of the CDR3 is TGTGCCAGCAGCGGGAAGGGCCGTGAAAAACTGTTTTTT. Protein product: CASSGKGREKLFF. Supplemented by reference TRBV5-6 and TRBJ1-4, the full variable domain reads DAGVTQSPTHLIKTRGQQVTLRCSPKSGHDTVSWYQQALGQGPQFIFQYYEEEERQRGNFPDRFSGHQFPNYSSELNVNALLLGDSALYLCASSGKGREKLFFGSGTQLSVL.

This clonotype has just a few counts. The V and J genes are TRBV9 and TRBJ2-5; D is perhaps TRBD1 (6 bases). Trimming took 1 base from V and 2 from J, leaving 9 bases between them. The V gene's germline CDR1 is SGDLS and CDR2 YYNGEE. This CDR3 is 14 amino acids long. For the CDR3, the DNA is TGTGCCAGCAGCGTAATGGGGGCACAAGAGACCCAGTACTTC. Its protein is CASSVMGAQETQYF.

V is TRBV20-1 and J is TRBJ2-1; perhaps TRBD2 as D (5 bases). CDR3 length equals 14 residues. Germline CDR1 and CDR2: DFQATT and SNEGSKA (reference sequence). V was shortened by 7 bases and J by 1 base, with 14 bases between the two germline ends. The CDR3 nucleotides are TGCAGTGGGGTCCAGGAGCGGTCCTACAATGAGCAGTTCTTC. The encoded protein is CSGVQERSYNEQFF.

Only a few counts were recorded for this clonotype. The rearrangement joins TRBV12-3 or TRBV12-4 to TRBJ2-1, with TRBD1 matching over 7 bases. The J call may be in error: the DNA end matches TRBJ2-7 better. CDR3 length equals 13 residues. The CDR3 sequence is CASRNKGGTEQYF. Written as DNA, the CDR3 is TGTGCCAGCAGAAACAAAGGGGGCACCGAGCAGTACTTC.

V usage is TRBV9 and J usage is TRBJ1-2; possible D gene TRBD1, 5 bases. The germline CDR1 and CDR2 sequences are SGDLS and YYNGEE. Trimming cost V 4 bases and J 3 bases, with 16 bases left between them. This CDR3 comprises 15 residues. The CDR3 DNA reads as TGTGCCAGCAGCCCCAGCGAGACAGTTTACTATGGCTACACCTTC. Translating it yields CASSPSETVYYGYTF.